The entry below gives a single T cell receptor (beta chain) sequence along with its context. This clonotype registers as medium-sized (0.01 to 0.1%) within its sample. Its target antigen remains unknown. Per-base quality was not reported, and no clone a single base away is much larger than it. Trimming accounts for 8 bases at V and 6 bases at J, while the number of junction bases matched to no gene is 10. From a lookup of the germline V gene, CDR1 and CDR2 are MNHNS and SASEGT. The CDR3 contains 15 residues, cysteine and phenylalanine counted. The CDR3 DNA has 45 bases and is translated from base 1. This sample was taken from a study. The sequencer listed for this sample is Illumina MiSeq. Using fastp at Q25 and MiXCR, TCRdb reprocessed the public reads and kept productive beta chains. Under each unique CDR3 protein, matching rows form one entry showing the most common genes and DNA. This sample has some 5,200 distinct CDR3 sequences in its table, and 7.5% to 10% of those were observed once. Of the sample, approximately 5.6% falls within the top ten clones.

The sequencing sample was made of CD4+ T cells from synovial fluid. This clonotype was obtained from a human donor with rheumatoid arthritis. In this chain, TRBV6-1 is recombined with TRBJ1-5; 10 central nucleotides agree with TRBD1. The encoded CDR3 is CASLKGTGVFQPQHF. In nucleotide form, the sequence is TGTGCCAGCCTAAAGGGGACAGGGGTATTTCAGCCCCAGCATTTT.